Below, one TCR beta chain is given with its context. The entry originates in a study of technical replicates of blood from a handful of donors. Profiled with immunoSEQ multiplex PCR; TCRdb holds only in-frame clones, not every one. Of over 70,000 clones in the sample, 94% are singletons; the top ten hold over 0.35%. The CDR3 runs 16 residues. The germline V gene encodes CDR1 MNHEY and CDR2 SMNVEV (reference sequence). Deletions cut 2 bases from V and 4 bases from J, with 17 bases between. What was sequenced was T cells isolated from PBMCs. The sequence derives from a human donor in good health. The genes are TRBV27 and TRBJ2-5; tentatively, D is TRBD1 (5 bases). CDR3 residues: CASSLKAGWVGETQYF. CDR3 coding DNA: TGTGCCAGCAGTTTAAAGGCAGGGTGGGTCGGAGAGACCCAGTACTTC.